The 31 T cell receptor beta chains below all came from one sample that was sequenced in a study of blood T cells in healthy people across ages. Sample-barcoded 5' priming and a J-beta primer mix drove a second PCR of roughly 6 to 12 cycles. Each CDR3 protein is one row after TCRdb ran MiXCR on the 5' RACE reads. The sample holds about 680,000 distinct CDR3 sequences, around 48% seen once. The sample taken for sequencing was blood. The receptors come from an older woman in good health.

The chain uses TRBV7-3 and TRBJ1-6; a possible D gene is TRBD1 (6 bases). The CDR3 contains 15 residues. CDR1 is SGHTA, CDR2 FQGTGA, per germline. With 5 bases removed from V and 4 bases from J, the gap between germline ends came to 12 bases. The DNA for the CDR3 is TGTGCCAGCAGCGCACGGGACACTTATAATTCACCCCTCCACTTT. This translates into CASSARDTYNSPLHF.

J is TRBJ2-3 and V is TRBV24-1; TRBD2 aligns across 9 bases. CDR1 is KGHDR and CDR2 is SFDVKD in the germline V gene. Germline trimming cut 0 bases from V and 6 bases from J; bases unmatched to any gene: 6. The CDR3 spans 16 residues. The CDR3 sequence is CATSDLAGLAPDTQYF. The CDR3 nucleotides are TGTGCCACCAGTGATTTGGCGGGACTAGCACCTGATACGCAGTATTTT.

DNA of the CDR3: TGTGCCAGCACCCAGGACAGAGGCTACGAGCAGTACTTC. Its translation is CASTQDRGYEQYF. The chain carries TRBV7-2 and TRBJ2-7; tentatively, D is TRBD1 (6 bases). The CDR3 covers 13 residues. V lost 7 bases, J lost 3 bases, and 13 bases lay in between. The V gene's germline CDR1 is SGHTA and CDR2 FQGNSA.

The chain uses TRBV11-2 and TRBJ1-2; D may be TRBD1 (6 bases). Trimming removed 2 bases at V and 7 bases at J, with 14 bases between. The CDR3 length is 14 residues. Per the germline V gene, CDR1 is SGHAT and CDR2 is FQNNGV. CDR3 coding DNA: TGTGCCAGCAGCTTAATACAGGGTTCGGGTGGCTACACCTTC. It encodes CASSLIQGSGGYTF.

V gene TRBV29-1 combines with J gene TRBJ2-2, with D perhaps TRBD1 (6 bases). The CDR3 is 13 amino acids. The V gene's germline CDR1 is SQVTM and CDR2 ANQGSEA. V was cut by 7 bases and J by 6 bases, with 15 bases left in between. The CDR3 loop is CSAPGAFSGELFF. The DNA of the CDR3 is TGCAGCGCTCCAGGGGCTTTTTCCGGGGAGCTGTTTTTT.

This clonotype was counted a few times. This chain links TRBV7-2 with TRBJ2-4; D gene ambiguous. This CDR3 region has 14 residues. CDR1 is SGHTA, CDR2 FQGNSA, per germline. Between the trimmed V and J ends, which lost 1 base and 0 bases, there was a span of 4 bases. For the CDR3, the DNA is TGTGCCAGCAGCTTAGAGGTAGCCAAAAACATTCAGTACTTC. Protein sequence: CASSLEVAKNIQYF.

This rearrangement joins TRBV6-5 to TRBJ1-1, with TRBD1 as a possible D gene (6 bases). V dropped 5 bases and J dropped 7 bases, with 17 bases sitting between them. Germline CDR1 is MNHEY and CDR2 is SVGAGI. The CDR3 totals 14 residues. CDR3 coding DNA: TGTGCCAGCAGTCCACTGAGGGGGTATGGTGAAGCTTTCTTT. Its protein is CASSPLRGYGEAFF.

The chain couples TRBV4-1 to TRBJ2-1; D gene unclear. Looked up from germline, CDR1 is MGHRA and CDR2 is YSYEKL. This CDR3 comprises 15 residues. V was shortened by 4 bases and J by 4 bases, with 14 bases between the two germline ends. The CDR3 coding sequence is TGCGCCAGCAGCCCTCGGTCCGAAGATTACAATGAGCAGTTCTTC. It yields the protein CASSPRSEDYNEQFF.

The CDR3 region is CASSHGNYEQYF. The DNA for the CDR3 is TGTGCCAGCAGCCATGGAAACTACGAGCAGTACTTC. The chain links TRBV3-1 to TRBJ2-7; D remains unclear. The CDR3 covers 12 residues. V lost 3 bases to trimming and J lost 3 bases, with 6 bases between them. Germline CDR1 reads LGHDT; CDR2 reads YNNKEL (reference sequence).

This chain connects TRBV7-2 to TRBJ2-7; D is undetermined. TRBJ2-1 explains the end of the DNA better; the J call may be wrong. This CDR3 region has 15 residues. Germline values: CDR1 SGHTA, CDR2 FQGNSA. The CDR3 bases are TGTGCCAGCAGCTTAGGTGGTGGGCTCAGAGGTGAGCAGTTCTTC. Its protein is CASSLGGGLRGEQFF.

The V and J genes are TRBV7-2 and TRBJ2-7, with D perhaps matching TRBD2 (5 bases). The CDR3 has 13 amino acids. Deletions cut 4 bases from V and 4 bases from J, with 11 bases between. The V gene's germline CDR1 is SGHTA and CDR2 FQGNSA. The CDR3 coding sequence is TGTGCCAGCAGCTGGGCTAGCCAGTACGAGCAGTACTTC. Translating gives CASSWASQYEQYF.

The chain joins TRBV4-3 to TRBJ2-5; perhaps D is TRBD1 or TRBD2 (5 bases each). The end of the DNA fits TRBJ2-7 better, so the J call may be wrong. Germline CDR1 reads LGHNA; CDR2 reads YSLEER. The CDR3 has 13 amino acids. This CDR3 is CASSRDLASEQYF. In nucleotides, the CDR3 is TGCGCCAGCAGCCGGGACCTTGCCTCCGAGCAGTACTTC.

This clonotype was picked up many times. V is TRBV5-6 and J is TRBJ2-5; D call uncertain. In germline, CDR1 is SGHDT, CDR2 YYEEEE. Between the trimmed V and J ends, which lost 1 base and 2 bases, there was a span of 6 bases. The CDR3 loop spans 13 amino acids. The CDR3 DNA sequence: TGTGCCAGCAGCTTGTTCATACAAGAGACCCAGTACTTC. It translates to CASSLFIQETQYF.

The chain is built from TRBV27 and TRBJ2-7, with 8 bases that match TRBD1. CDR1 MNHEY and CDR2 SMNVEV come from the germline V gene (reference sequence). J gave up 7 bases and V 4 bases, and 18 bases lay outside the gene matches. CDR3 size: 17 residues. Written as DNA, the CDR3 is TGTGCCAGCAGTTCAATCTTCAGGGGGCGATCCTACAATGAGCAGTACTTC. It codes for CASSSIFRGRSYNEQYF.

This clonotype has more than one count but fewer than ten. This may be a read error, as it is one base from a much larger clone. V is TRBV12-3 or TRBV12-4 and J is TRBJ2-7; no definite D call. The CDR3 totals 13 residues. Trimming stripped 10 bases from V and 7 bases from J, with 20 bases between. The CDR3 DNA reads TGTGCCATCCAACGAGCGTTATACAATGAGCAGTACTTC. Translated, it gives CAIQRALYNEQYF.

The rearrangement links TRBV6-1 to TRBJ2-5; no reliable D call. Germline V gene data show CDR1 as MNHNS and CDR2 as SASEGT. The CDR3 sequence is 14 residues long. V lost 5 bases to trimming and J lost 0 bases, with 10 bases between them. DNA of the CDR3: TGTGCCAGCAGTATTGACACTTACCAAGAGACCCAGTACTTC. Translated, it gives CASSIDTYQETQYF.

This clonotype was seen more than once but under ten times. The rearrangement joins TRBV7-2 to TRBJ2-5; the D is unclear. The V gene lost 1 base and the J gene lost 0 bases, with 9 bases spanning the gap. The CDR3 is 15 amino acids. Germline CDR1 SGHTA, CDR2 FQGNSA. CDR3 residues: CASSLGTVYQETQYF. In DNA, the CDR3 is TGTGCCAGCAGCTTAGGGACGGTGTACCAAGAGACCCAGTACTTC.

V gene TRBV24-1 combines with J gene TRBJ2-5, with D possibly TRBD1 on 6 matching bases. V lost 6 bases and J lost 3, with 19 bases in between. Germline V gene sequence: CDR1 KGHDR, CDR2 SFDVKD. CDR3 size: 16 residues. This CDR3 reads CATSSATGYLEETQYF. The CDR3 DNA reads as TGTGCCACCAGTTCAGCTACAGGGTATTTGGAAGAGACCCAGTACTTC.

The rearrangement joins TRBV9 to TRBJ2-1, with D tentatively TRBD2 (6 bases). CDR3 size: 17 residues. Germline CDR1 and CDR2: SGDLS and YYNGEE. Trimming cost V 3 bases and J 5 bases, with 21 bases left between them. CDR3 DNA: TGTGCCAGCAGCGGGTCCCTAGGAGCGGGTGATCACAATGAGCAGTTCTTC. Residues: CASSGSLGAGDHNEQFF.

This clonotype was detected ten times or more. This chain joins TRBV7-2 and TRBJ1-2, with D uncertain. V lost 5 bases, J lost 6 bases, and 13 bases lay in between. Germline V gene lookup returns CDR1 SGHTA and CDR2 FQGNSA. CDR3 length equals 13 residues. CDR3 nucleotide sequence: TGTGCCAGCAGCCTCTCTCCCGGGGATGGCTACACCTTC. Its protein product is CASSLSPGDGYTF.

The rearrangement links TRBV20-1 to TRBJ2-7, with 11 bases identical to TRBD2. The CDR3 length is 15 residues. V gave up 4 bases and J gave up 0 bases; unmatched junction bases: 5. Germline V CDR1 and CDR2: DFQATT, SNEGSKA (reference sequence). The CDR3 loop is CSAILGTSGSYEQYF. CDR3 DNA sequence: TGCAGTGCTATCCTAGGGACTAGCGGCTCCTACGAGCAGTACTTC.

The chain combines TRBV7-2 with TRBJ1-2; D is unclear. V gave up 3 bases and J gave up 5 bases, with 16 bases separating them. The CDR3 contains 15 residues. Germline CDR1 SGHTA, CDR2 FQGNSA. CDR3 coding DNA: TGTGCCAGCAGCTTTTCTCAGGCGTCGGGGTATGGCTACACCTTC. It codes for CASSFSQASGYGYTF.

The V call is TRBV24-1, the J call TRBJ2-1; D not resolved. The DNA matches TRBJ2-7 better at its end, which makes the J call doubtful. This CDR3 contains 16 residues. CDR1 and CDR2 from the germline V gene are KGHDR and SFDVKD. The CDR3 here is CATSDFSPSSYNEQYF. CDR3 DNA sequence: TGTGCCACCAGTGATTTCTCACCGAGCTCCTACAATGAGCAGTACTTC.

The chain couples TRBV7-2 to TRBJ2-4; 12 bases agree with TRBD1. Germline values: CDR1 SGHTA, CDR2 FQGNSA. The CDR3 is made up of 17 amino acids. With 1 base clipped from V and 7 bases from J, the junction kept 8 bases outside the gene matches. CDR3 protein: CASSLGGTGGGGNIQYF. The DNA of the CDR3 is TGTGCCAGCAGCTTAGGTGGGACAGGGGGCGGTGGGAACATTCAGTACTTC.

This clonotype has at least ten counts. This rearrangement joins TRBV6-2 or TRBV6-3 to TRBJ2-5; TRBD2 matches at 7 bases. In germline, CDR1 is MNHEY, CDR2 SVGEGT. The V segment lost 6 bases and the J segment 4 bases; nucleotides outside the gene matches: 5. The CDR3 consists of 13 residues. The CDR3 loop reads CASSQGGAETQYF. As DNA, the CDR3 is TGTGCCAGCAGCCAGGGAGGGGCAGAGACCCAGTACTTC.

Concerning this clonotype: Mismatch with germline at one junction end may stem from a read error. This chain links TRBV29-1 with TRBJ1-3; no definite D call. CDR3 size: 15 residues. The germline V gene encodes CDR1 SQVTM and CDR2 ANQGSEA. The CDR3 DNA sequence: TGCAGTGTTGTCCCCCGGGCGTTCTCTGGAAACACCATATATTTT. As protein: CSVVPRAFSGNTIYF.

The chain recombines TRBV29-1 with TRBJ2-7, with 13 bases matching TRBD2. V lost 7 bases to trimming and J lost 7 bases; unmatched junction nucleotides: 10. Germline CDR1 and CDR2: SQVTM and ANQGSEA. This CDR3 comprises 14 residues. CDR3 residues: CSARTSGSGNEQYF. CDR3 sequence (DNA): TGCAGCGCCCGGACTAGCGGGAGTGGTAATGAGCAGTACTTC.

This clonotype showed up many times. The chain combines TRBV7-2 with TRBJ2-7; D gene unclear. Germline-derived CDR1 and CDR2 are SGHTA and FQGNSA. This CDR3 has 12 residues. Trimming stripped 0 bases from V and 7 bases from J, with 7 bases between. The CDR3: CASSLAGREQYF. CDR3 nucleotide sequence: TGTGCCAGCAGCTTAGCGGGAAGGGAGCAGTACTTC.

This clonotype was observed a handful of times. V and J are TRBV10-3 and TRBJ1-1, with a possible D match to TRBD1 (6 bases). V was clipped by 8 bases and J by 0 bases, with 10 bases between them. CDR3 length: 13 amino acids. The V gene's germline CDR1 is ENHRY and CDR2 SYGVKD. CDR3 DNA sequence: TGTGCCATCCAGGCAGGGGTGAACACTGAAGCTTTCTTT. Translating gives CAIQAGVNTEAFF.

The CDR3 DNA reads as TGCGCCAGCAGCGCCCAGGCAGCGGCCGAAAACAATGAGCAGTACTTC. Translation: CASSAQAAAENNEQYF. This chain uses TRBV5-1 with TRBJ2-5, with D possibly TRBD2 on 5 matching bases. V gave up 4 bases and J gave up 11 bases, with 27 bases separating them. Germline V gives CDR1 SGHRS, CDR2 YFSETQ. The CDR3 covers 16 residues.

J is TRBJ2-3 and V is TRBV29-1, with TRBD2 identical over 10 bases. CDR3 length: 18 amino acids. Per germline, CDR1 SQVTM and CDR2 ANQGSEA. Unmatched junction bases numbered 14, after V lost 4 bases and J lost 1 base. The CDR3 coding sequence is TGCAGCGTTGCAACTAGCGGGAATACCTTTTACGGCACAGATACGCAGTATTTT. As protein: CSVATSGNTFYGTDTQYF.